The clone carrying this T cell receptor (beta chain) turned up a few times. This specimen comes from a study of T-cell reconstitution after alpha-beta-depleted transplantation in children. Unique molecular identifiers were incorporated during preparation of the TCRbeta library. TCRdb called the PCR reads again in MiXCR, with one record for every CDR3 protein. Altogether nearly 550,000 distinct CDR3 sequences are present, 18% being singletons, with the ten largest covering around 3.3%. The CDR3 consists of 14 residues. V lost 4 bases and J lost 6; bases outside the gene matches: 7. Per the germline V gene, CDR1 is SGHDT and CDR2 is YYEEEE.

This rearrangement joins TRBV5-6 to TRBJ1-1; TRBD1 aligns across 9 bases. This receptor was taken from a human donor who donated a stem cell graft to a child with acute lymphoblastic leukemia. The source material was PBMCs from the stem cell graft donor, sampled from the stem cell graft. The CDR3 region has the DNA TGTGCCAGCAGCCATGGACAGGGGATGGCTGAAGCTTTCTTT. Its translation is CASSHGQGMAEAFF.